The next 22 T cell receptor beta chains were all read from a single sample in a study of identical twins. TCRdb recomputed calls from the 5' RACE reads with MiXCR, one row per CDR3 protein. The sample holds 400,000 to 500,000 distinct CDR3 sequences, 14% seen once. The same sample was also used in a study of yellow fever vaccine responses in identical twins.

The source material was CD4+ T cells sorted from blood. These receptors were obtained from a woman aged 18 to 35 in good health.

About this clonotype: Compared with germline, one end of the junction differs, possibly owing to a read error. J is TRBJ1-1 and V is TRBV11-2; D is unresolved. Per the germline V gene, CDR1 is SGHAT and CDR2 is FQNNGV. The CDR3 covers 12 residues. This CDR3 is CASSGKNTEAFF. CDR3 in DNA: TGTGCAAGCAGCGGGAAGAACACTGAAGCTTTCTTT. The full variable domain, completed using reference TRBV11-2 and TRBJ1-1, is EAGVAQSPRYKIIEKRQSVAFWCNPISGHATLYWYQQILGQGPKLLIQFQNNGVVDDSQLPKDRFSAERLKGVDSTLKIQPAKLEDSAVYLCASSGKNTEAFFGQGTRLTVV.

This clonotype was seen at least ten times. The chain carries TRBV29-1 and TRBJ2-3; 9 positions match TRBD1. CDR1 is SQVTM, CDR2 ANQGSEA, per germline. This CDR3 is built from 14 residues. J lost 6 bases, V lost 3 bases, and 7 bases had no gene match. CDR3 nucleotide sequence: TGCAGCGTTGAGGGCCTACAGGGGGCGGATACGCAGTATTTT. It specifies CSVEGLQGADTQYF.

The V gene is TRBV5-1, the J gene TRBJ2-3; D is possibly TRBD1 or TRBD2 (5 bases each). Germline CDR1 and CDR2: SGHRS and YFSETQ. With 3 bases removed from V and 2 bases from J, the gap between germline ends came to 19 bases. The CDR3 is 17 amino acids. The CDR3 sequence: CASSWGNKVWATDTQYF. Written as DNA, the CDR3 is TGCGCCAGCAGCTGGGGGAACAAAGTATGGGCCACAGATACGCAGTATTTT.

V usage is TRBV6-6 and J usage is TRBJ2-1; 11 nucleotides match TRBD2. The germline gives CDR1 MNHNY, CDR2 SVGAGI (reference sequence). The CDR3 length is 15 residues. Trimming took 5 bases from V and 4 from J; bases not matched to a gene: 4. Written as DNA, the CDR3 is TGTGCCAGCAGTACTAGCGGGAGCGGTTACAATGAGCAGTTCTTC. Its protein product is CASSTSGSGYNEQFF.

The CDR3 spells CASSLSRDSFSYEQYF. The CDR3 coding sequence is TGTGCCAGCAGCCTATCCCGGGACAGTTTCTCCTACGAGCAGTACTTC. The gene calls are TRBV7-9 and TRBJ2-7, with 7 bases that match TRBD1. There are 16 residues in the CDR3. The germline gives CDR1 SEHNR, CDR2 FQNEAQ (reference sequence). J gave up 0 bases and V 5 bases, and 10 bases lay outside the gene matches.

This chain links TRBV5-1 with TRBJ2-6; D call uncertain. The CDR3 totals 16 residues. Germline lookup yields CDR1 SGHRS and CDR2 YFSETQ. Trimming removed 0 bases from V and 0 bases from J, with 7 bases in between. The CDR3 region has the DNA TGCGCCAGCAGCTTGGCAGTAACCTCTGGGGCCAACGTCCTGACTTTC. Protein sequence: CASSLAVTSGANVLTF.

The chain has TRBV27 and TRBJ1-4; D is unclear. CDR1 and CDR2 from the germline V gene are MNHEY and SMNVEV (reference sequence). Between the trimmed V and J ends, which lost 5 bases and 4 bases, there was a span of 11 bases. The CDR3 extends over 14 amino acids. The CDR3 DNA reads as TGTGCCAGCAGTCCAGACTCCTATAATGAAAAACTGTTTTTT. This encodes CASSPDSYNEKLFF. Combining the CDR3 with reference TRBV27 and TRBJ1-4 gives the whole variable domain EAQVTQNPRYLITVTGKKLTVTCSQNMNHEYMSWYRQDPGLGLRQIYYSMNVEVTDKGDVPEGYKVSRKEKRNFPLILESPSPNQTSLYFCASSPDSYNEKLFFGSGTQLSVL.

There are many counts of this clonotype. The V call is TRBV3-1, the J call TRBJ2-7; 10 positions agree with TRBD2. Trimming cost V 1 base and J 6 bases; bases outside gene matches: 9. CDR1 is LGHDT, CDR2 YNNKEL, per germline (reference sequence). CDR3 length: 16 amino acids. CDR3 amino acids: CASSQVLAGVIGEQYF. The CDR3 DNA reads as TGTGCCAGCAGCCAAGTGCTAGCGGGAGTAATCGGCGAGCAGTACTTC.

The rearrangement links TRBV6-1 to TRBJ2-1; tentatively, D is TRBD1 (6 bases). Germline V CDR1 and CDR2: MNHNS, SASEGT. The V and J ends lost 6 bases and 7 bases respectively, with 13 bases between them. The CDR3 contains 13 residues. The CDR3 DNA reads TGTGCCAGCAGATCACAGGGTACGAATGAGCAGTTCTTC. It encodes CASRSQGTNEQFF.

The gene calls are TRBV7-9 and TRBJ2-2; TRBD1 matches 7 bases. The junction had 3 bases not matched to a gene; V was cut back by 0 bases and J by 5 bases. CDR3 length equals 15 residues. In germline, CDR1 is SEHNR, CDR2 FQNEAQ (reference sequence). In nucleotides, the CDR3 is TGTGCCAGCAGCTTAGCGGGGACAGCTACCGGGGAGCTGTTTTTT. It yields the protein CASSLAGTATGELFF.

The chain has TRBV25-1 and TRBJ2-5; TRBD2 agrees at 14 bases. Unmatched junction bases numbered 11, after V lost 6 bases and J lost 2 bases. The CDR3 is made up of 18 amino acids. Germline V gene data show CDR1 as MGHDK and CDR2 as SYGVNS. The CDR3 loop reads CASSGTSGSAGWQETQYF. The CDR3 DNA reads TGTGCCAGCAGCGGGACTAGCGGGAGCGCGGGATGGCAAGAGACCCAGTACTTC.

This clonotype came up many times. The gene calls are TRBV7-2 and TRBJ1-5, with D tentatively TRBD1 (5 bases). This CDR3 contains 16 residues. The V and J ends lost 0 bases and 7 bases respectively, with 16 bases between them. Germline CDR1 SGHTA, CDR2 FQGNSA. For the CDR3, the DNA is TGTGCCAGCAGCTTAGCAGCGGCAGGGAAGAACCAGCCCCAGCATTTT. It specifies CASSLAAAGKNQPQHF.

The chain is built from TRBV12-3 or TRBV12-4 and TRBJ1-1; D is ambiguous. V lost 6 bases to trimming and J lost 11 bases, with 13 bases between them. The CDR3 covers 11 residues. The CDR3 region is CASRQEGGAFF. The CDR3 region has the DNA TGTGCCAGCAGACAAGAGGGAGGGGCTTTCTTT.

This clonotype was recorded a few times. The rearrangement uses TRBV6-6 and TRBJ1-1, with D uncertain. The length of the CDR3 is 12 residues. Per germline, CDR1 MNHNY and CDR2 SVGAGI (reference sequence). The V end lost 2 bases, the J end lost 4 bases, and 5 bases lay between the germline ends. The CDR3 DNA sequence: TGTGCCAGCAGTTACGGGAGCACTGAAGCTTTCTTT. It is translated as CASSYGSTEAFF.

A few counts support this clonotype. The genes are TRBV6-2 or TRBV6-3 and TRBJ2-7; no reliable D call. This CDR3 comprises 13 residues. V was shortened by 2 bases and J by 4 bases, with 9 bases between the two germline ends. From germline, CDR1 is MNHEY and CDR2 SVGEGT. The CDR3 DNA is TGTGCCAGCAGTTACGGAGCAGATTACGAGCAGTACTTC. Translating it yields CASSYGADYEQYF.

This clonotype was observed many times. The V call is TRBV20-1, the J call TRBJ2-5, with TRBD2 identical over 7 bases. CDR3 length equals 15 residues. V dropped 2 bases and J dropped 3; count of bases not matched to a gene: 9. Germline CDR1 DFQATT, CDR2 SNEGSKA (reference sequence). CDR3 residues: CSARPRLAREETQYF. In DNA form, the CDR3 reads TGCAGTGCTAGACCACGACTAGCCCGGGAAGAGACCCAGTACTTC.

V usage is TRBV20-1 and J usage is TRBJ2-1; 7 nucleotides align to TRBD2. V lost 2 bases, J lost 8 bases, and 12 bases stayed unmatched. This CDR3 comprises 15 residues. Germline V gene data show CDR1 as DFQATT and CDR2 as SNEGSKA (reference sequence). The CDR3 reads CSARPGTNLGHEQFF. The CDR3 DNA follows: TGCAGTGCTAGACCCGGGACTAATTTGGGCCATGAGCAGTTCTTC.

The DNA for the CDR3 is TGCAGTGCAACAGCCTGGGGCTACGAGCAGTACTTC. It translates to CSATAWGYEQYF. The chain combines TRBV20-1 with TRBJ2-7; no firm D call. Germline V gene lookup returns CDR1 DFQATT and CDR2 SNEGSKA (reference sequence). There are 12 residues in the CDR3. V lost 6 bases, J lost 3 bases, and 12 bases lay in between.

This clonotype was found a few times. The chain joins TRBV11-1 to TRBJ2-1; tentative D call: TRBD2 (6 bases). This CDR3 region has 15 residues. Trimming stripped 8 bases from V and 0 bases from J, with 14 bases between. The germline gives CDR1 SGHAT, CDR2 FQDESV (reference sequence). The CDR3 coding sequence is TGTGCCAGCGGCGGGAAGAGAGGCTCCTACAATGAGCAGTTCTTC. It specifies CASGGKRGSYNEQFF.

This clonotype was detected many times. V and J are TRBV5-1 and TRBJ1-1; D is unresolved. The ends were cut back, 0 bases at V and 1 base at J, with 7 bases in the middle. CDR1 and CDR2 (germline): SGHRS, YFSETQ. This CDR3 has 14 residues. Written as DNA, the CDR3 is TGCGCCAGCAGCTTGGGTTGGGAGAACACTGAAGCTTTCTTT. Residues: CASSLGWENTEAFF.

This clonotype was seen only a few times. The chain is built from TRBV9 and TRBJ2-4; TRBD1 matches 7 bases. Per the germline V gene, CDR1 is SGDLS and CDR2 is YYNGEE. V lost 4 bases and J lost 3; bases outside the gene matches: 4. The CDR3 covers 14 residues. In nucleotides, the CDR3 is TGTGCCAGCAGCCAGGGACAGCACAAAAACATTCAGTACTTC. This codes for CASSQGQHKNIQYF. The full variable domain, with the rest looked up from reference TRBV9 and TRBJ2-4, is DSGVTQTPKHLITATGQRVTLRCSPRSGDLSVYWYQQSLDQGLQFLIQYYNGEERAKGNILERFSAQQFPDLHSELNLSSLELGDSALYFCASSQGQHKNIQYFGAGTRLSVL.

This clonotype has a handful of counts. The chain joins TRBV4-2 to TRBJ2-1, with 10 nucleotides matching TRBD2. The V gene's germline CDR1 is LGHNA and CDR2 YNFKEQ. This CDR3 has 19 residues. The ends lost 2 bases at V and 0 bases at J; junction bases unmatched: 10. Written as DNA, the CDR3 is TGTGCCAGCAGCCAATACGCCCAAACTAGCGGGACCTCCTACAATGAGCAGTTCTTC. Translated: CASSQYAQTSGTSYNEQFF.